One sample yielded the 21 T cell receptor beta chains listed below, sequenced in a study of long-term antiretroviral therapy in people with HIV. Researchers ran immunoSEQ v3.0 at survey level. Data came from immunoSEQ multiplex PCR; TCRdb stores just in-frame clones and leaves some out. This sample has 20,000 to 25,000 clones; about 82% occur once, and the top ten carry over 9%. The sample was unsorted PBMCs, taken 1.6 years after starting antiretroviral therapy. The receptors shown here come from a man aged 40-55 years with HIV.

The chain links TRBV19 to TRBJ1-1; D remains ambiguous. The germline gives CDR1 LNHDA, CDR2 SQIVND (reference sequence). Trimming shortened V by 5 bases and J by 5 bases, and 15 bases separated the two germline ends. The CDR3 totals 14 residues. The CDR3 nucleotides read TGTGCCAGTAGTCCGTGGTTAAGGGATACTGAAGCTTTCTTT. Translation gives CASSPWLRDTEAFF. Combining the CDR3 with reference TRBV19 and TRBJ1-1 gives the whole variable domain DGGITQSPKYLFRKEGQNVTLSCEQNLNHDAMYWYRQDPGQGLRLIYYSQIVNDFQKGDIAEGYSVSREKKESFPLTVTSAQKNPTAFYLCASSPWLRDTEAFFGQGTRLTVV.

The chain has TRBV19 and TRBJ1-5; maybe TRBD1 (6 bases). Germline V gene data show CDR1 as LNHDA and CDR2 as SQIVND (reference sequence). Trimming shortened V by 10 bases and J by 6 bases, and 16 bases separated the two germline ends. The CDR3 loop spans 13 amino acids. CDR3 coding DNA: TGTGCCACCCATCAAGGGGGGGTTCAGCCCCAGCATTTT. Protein sequence: CATHQGGVQPQHF.

The V call is TRBV9, the J call TRBJ2-1; 11 nucleotides align to TRBD2. From germline, CDR1 is SGDLS and CDR2 YYNGEE. V was pared by 3 bases and J by 0 bases, with 11 bases of the junction left unmatched. The CDR3 sequence is 19 residues long. CDR3 DNA: TGTGCCAGCAGCGGTATCGGGACTAGCGGATCTTACTCCTACAATGAGCAGTTCTTC. The encoded protein is CASSGIGTSGSYSYNEQFF.

This chain links TRBV6-5 with TRBJ1-2, with a tentative D call TRBD1 (5 bases). The CDR3 contains 12 residues. Per germline, CDR1 MNHEY and CDR2 SVGAGI. V lost 6 bases, J lost 5 bases, and 10 bases lay in between. The CDR3 coding sequence is TGTGCCAGCAGCCGCGGGGGTTATGGCTACACCTTC. Amino acid sequence: CASSRGGYGYTF.

CDR3 loop: CASSRLAGQGAYEQYF. CDR3 nucleotide sequence: TGTGCCAGTAGTAGACTCGCGGGACAGGGGGCCTACGAGCAGTACTTC. The chain joins TRBV19 to TRBJ2-7, with 11 bases aligning to TRBD1. This CDR3 region has 16 residues. J was trimmed by 2 bases and V by 4 bases; bases with no gene match: 7. Germline V gene lookup returns CDR1 LNHDA and CDR2 SQIVND (reference sequence).

The gene calls are TRBV6-1 and TRBJ2-3, with TRBD2 matching over 14 bases. Germline lookup yields CDR1 MNHNS and CDR2 SASEGT. V trimming: 4 bases; J trimming: 4 bases; junction bases outside the gene matches: 1. The CDR3 runs to 15 residues. CDR3: CASSGLAGGPDTQYF. CDR3 bases: TGTGCCAGCAGTGGACTAGCGGGGGGGCCAGATACGCAGTATTTT.

The V call is TRBV5-1, the J call TRBJ2-7; D assignment may be TRBD1 or TRBD2 (5 bases each). Trimming took 0 bases from V and 0 from J, leaving 13 bases between them. Germline CDR1 reads SGHRS; CDR2 reads YFSETQ. The CDR3 loop spans 16 amino acids. Here the CDR3 DNA reads TGCGCCAGCAGCTTGGCCTCGGGACCGAGCTCCTACGAGCAGTACTTC. Protein: CASSLASGPSSYEQYF. The entire variable domain, with the rest obtained from reference TRBV5-1 and TRBJ2-7, is as follows: KAGVTQTPRYLIKTRGQQVTLSCSPISGHRSVSWYQQTPGQGLQFLFEYFSETQRNKGNFPGRFSGRQFSNSRSEMNVSTLELGDSALYLCASSLASGPSSYEQYFGPGTRLTVT.

CDR3 region: CASSLQGNSYNEQFF. CDR3 in DNA: TGTGCCAGCAGCCTCCAGGGTAACTCCTACAATGAGCAGTTCTTC. This chain uses TRBV5-8 with TRBJ2-1; a possible D gene is TRBD1 (5 bases). The CDR3 spans 15 residues. Deletions cut 4 bases from V and 0 bases from J, with 11 bases between. The germline V gene has CDR1 SGHTS and CDR2 YDEGEE.

The chain couples TRBV6-1 to TRBJ2-7; the D gene is possibly TRBD1 (5 bases). Deletions cut 11 bases from V and 7 bases from J, with 24 bases between. Germline CDR1 MNHNS, CDR2 SASEGT. The CDR3 contains 14 residues. CDR3 loop: CAGSTDRGPLEQYF. The CDR3 DNA reads TGTGCCGGATCAACAGACAGAGGTCCTCTGGAGCAGTACTTC.

The chain has TRBV7-9 and TRBJ1-1; D is ambiguous. Germline CDR1 SEHNR, CDR2 FQNEAQ (reference sequence). The CDR3 has 12 residues. V dropped 2 bases and J dropped 11 bases, with 12 bases sitting between them. The CDR3 DNA reads as TGTGCCAGCAGCTTATCGGCTTCGCGGGCTTTCTTT. Protein sequence: CASSLSASRAFF.

This clone appeared a single time. The chain joins TRBV7-2 to TRBJ2-1; TRBD2 is a possible D gene (6 bases). There are 16 residues in the CDR3. CDR1 and CDR2 (germline): SGHTA, FQGNSA. The ends were cut back, 4 bases at V and 4 bases at J, with 17 bases in the middle. The CDR3 spells CASSSPPGLPYNEQFF. The DNA for the CDR3 is TGTGCCAGCAGCTCGCCACCGGGACTCCCTTACAATGAGCAGTTCTTC.

V is TRBV10-3 and J is TRBJ2-7, with D perhaps matching TRBD1 (6 bases). Germline V gene lookup returns CDR1 ENHRY and CDR2 SYGVKD. Deletions cut 4 bases from V and 3 bases from J, with 13 bases between. The CDR3 loop spans 14 amino acids. CDR3 in amino acids: CAISAGDTYYEQYF. CDR3 in DNA: TGTGCCATCAGTGCAGGGGACACCTACTACGAGCAGTACTTC.

V usage is TRBV5-4 and J usage is TRBJ1-1; D is perhaps TRBD1 (6 bases). The V and J ends lost 7 bases and 7 bases respectively, with 14 bases between them. CDR3 length: 12 amino acids. Looked up from germline, CDR1 is SGHNT and CDR2 is YYREEE (reference sequence). CDR3 sequence: CASEQGVGEAFF. CDR3 in DNA: TGTGCCAGCGAACAGGGTGTCGGTGAAGCTTTCTTT. Full variable domain (remainder filled in from reference TRBV5-4 and TRBJ1-1): ETGVTQSPTHLIKTRGQQVTLRCSSQSGHNTVSWYQQALGQGPQFIFQYYREEENGRGNFPPRFSGLQFPNYSSELNVNALELDDSALYLCASEQGVGEAFFGQGTRLTVV.

This chain uses TRBV9 with TRBJ1-5, with TRBD1 as a possible D gene (6 bases). This CDR3 is built from 15 residues. The germline V gene has CDR1 SGDLS and CDR2 YYNGEE. The V end lost 4 bases, the J end lost 0 bases, and 11 bases lay between the germline ends. The CDR3 sequence is CASSQTGYSNQPQHF. The CDR3 DNA sequence: TGTGCCAGCAGCCAAACAGGGTATAGCAATCAGCCCCAGCATTTT. Complete variable domain (other parts from reference TRBV9 and TRBJ1-5): DSGVTQTPKHLITATGQRVTLRCSPRSGDLSVYWYQQSLDQGLQFLIQYYNGEERAKGNILERFSAQQFPDLHSELNLSSLELGDSALYFCASSQTGYSNQPQHFGDGTRLSIL.

The chain couples TRBV30 to TRBJ1-6; D unclear. This CDR3 is 14 amino acids long. The germline gives CDR1 GTSNPN, CDR2 SVGIG (reference sequence). Trimming left V 2 bases short and J 6 bases short, with 11 bases between. CDR3 sequence: CAWSPPTSNSPLHF. The DNA for the CDR3 is TGTGCCTGGAGTCCGCCGACATCTAATTCACCCCTCCACTTT. Supplemented by reference TRBV30 and TRBJ1-6, the full variable domain reads SQTIHQWPATLVQPVGSPLSLECTVEGTSNPNLYWYRQAAGRGLQLLFYSVGIGQISSEVPQNLSASRPQDRQFILSSKKLLLSDSGFYLCAWSPPTSNSPLHFGNGTRLTVT.

J is TRBJ1-5 and V is TRBV19, with unresolved D. V dropped 5 bases and J dropped 0 bases, with 8 bases sitting between them. CDR1 is LNHDA and CDR2 is SQIVND in the germline V gene (reference sequence). The CDR3 is made up of 14 amino acids. CDR3 nucleotides: TGTGCCAGTAGTTGGGGATTTAGCAATCAGCCCCAGCATTTT. Translation gives CASSWGFSNQPQHF.

The V and J genes are TRBV7-9 and TRBJ1-6; TRBD1 matches at 7 bases. The CDR3 covers 14 residues. Germline loops: CDR1 SEHNR, CDR2 FQNEAQ (reference sequence). The junction had 3 bases not matched to a gene; V was cut back by 1 base and J by 9 bases. The CDR3 protein is CASSLGQGGSPLHF. The CDR3 coding sequence is TGTGCCAGCAGCTTAGGACAGGGTGGTTCACCCCTCCACTTT.

The chain employs TRBV11-2 and TRBJ1-2, with D possibly matching TRBD1 (6 bases). The V gene's germline CDR1 is SGHAT and CDR2 FQNNGV. This CDR3 is built from 17 residues. Between the trimmed V and J ends, which lost 5 bases and 0 bases, there was a span of 19 bases. DNA of the CDR3: TGTGCCAGCAGCCCCACAGGGCGGGGGCTAACTAACTATGGCTACACCTTC. Amino acids: CASSPTGRGLTNYGYTF.

V and J are TRBV7-8 and TRBJ1-1; 8 nucleotides align to TRBD1. The germline V gene encodes CDR1 SGHVS and CDR2 FQNEAQ. Trimming removed 5 bases from V and 5 bases from J; junction bases left unmatched: 13. This CDR3 is built from 16 residues. The CDR3 protein is CASSETPTGESTEAFF. The CDR3 region has the DNA TGTGCCAGCAGCGAGACCCCGACAGGGGAGAGTACTGAAGCTTTCTTT.

This chain joins TRBV7-3 and TRBJ1-2; TRBD1 might be the D (5 bases). Looked up from germline, CDR1 is SGHTA and CDR2 is FQGTGA. The CDR3 consists of 14 residues. The ends were cut back, 5 bases at V and 6 bases at J, with 16 bases in the middle. The CDR3 bases are TGTGCCAGCAGCCTCCCCCTCGGGGGGGATGGCTACACCTTC. Amino acids: CASSLPLGGDGYTF.

The genes are TRBV10-2 and TRBJ2-1; 10 bases match TRBD2. The germline V gene encodes CDR1 WSHSY and CDR2 SAAADI. This CDR3 contains 14 residues. V lost 7 bases and J lost 0; bases outside the gene matches: 0. CDR3 protein: CASTSGGSYNEQFF. The CDR3 DNA follows: TGCGCCAGCACTAGCGGGGGCTCCTACAATGAGCAGTTCTTC.